What follows are 5 T cell receptor beta chains derived from one specimen sequenced in a study of shared clonotypes between healthy human individuals. Profiled with immunoSEQ multiplex PCR; TCRdb holds only in-frame clones, not every one. In the table there are 1,400,000 or so clones, about 98.5% of which are singletons. The specimen was naive CD4+ T cells sorted from blood. The subset: CD45RA+ positively selected. The receptors here all came from a man younger than 40 in good health.

The rearrangement links TRBV29-1 to TRBJ2-1; 14 bases line up with TRBD2. Germline trimming cut 6 bases from V and 7 bases from J; bases unmatched to any gene: 5. Germline V lookup: CDR1 SQVTM, CDR2 ANQGSEA. The CDR3 sequence is 14 residues long. In DNA, the CDR3 is TGCAGCGTGCTGGGACTAGCGGGAGAAAATGAGCAGTTCTTC. This codes for CSVLGLAGENEQFF.

This chain connects TRBV28 to TRBJ2-7, with 7 bases lining up with TRBD1. Germline trimming cut 5 bases from V and 2 bases from J; bases unmatched to any gene: 6. The CDR3 loop spans 14 amino acids. From germline, CDR1 is MDHEN and CDR2 SYDVKM. In DNA form, the CDR3 reads TGTGCCAGCAGTCAGACAGGGTTCACCTACGAGCAGTACTTC. It encodes CASSQTGFTYEQYF.

This rearrangement joins TRBV19 to TRBJ2-5; TRBD2 aligns across 7 bases. The V gene's germline CDR1 is LNHDA and CDR2 SQIVND (reference sequence). V was pared by 4 bases and J by 5 bases, with 13 bases of the junction left unmatched. This CDR3 comprises 16 residues. The chain's CDR3 is CASSTGEGREFETQYF. In DNA form, the CDR3 reads TGTGCCAGTAGTACGGGGGAGGGGCGGGAGTTCGAGACCCAGTACTTC.

The sample holds one count of this clone. CDR3 sequence reads: CASSPIAGNNEQFF. DNA for the CDR3: TGTGCCAGCTCACCAATAGCGGGGAACAATGAGCAGTTCTTC. The chain recombines TRBV18 with TRBJ2-1; 8 nucleotides line up with TRBD2. The J segment lost 5 bases and the V segment lost 2 bases, leaving 2 bases of the junction unmatched. This CDR3 is built from 14 residues. Germline CDR1 is KGHSH and CDR2 is LQKENI. The whole variable domain, filled in from reference TRBV18 and TRBJ2-1, reads NAGVMQNPRHLVRRRGQEARLRCSPMKGHSHVYWYRQLPEEGLKFMVYLQKENIIDESGMPKERFSAEFPKEGPSILRIQQVVRGDSAAYFCASSPIAGNNEQFFGPGTRLTVL.

The chain joins TRBV30 to TRBJ2-1; possibly TRBD1 for D (6 bases). The CDR3 extends over 14 amino acids. Trimming stripped 3 bases from V and 2 bases from J, with 11 bases between. CDR1 and CDR2 (germline): GTSNPN, SVGIG (reference sequence). The CDR3 DNA reads TGTGCCTGGAGCACAGGGACCCCCTACAATGAGCAGTTCTTC. Translation: CAWSTGTPYNEQFF. The entire variable domain, with the rest obtained from reference TRBV30 and TRBJ2-1, is as follows: SQTIHQWPATLVQPVGSPLSLECTVEGTSNPNLYWYRQAAGRGLQLLFYSVGIGQISSEVPQNLSASRPQDRQFILSSKKLLLSDSGFYLCAWSTGTPYNEQFFGPGTRLTVL.